The clone carrying this T cell receptor beta chain was seen only a few times. Its antigen is not identified. TCRdb called the RT-PCR reads again in MiXCR, with one record for every CDR3 protein. The sample lists 500,000 to 750,000 distinct CDR3 sequences, about 14% occurring once. CDR3 length equals 14 residues. The germline V gene has CDR1 SGHRS and CDR2 YFSETQ. Trimming removed 6 bases from V and 3 bases from J; junction bases left unmatched: 5. The data were taken from a study of response to subunit inactivated influenza vaccine. Study-wide results and caveats: Authors suggested each seasonal influenza vaccination recruits few new T cells.

The sample consisted of PBMCs from blood, taken 12 days after vaccination. J is TRBJ2-5 and V is TRBV5-1, with TRBD2 identical over 10 bases. This receptor was obtained from a man aged 50-60 years who received an inactivated influenza vaccine. The CDR3 DNA reads TGCGCCAGCACAACTAGCGGGGCCGAAGAGACCCAGTACTTC. This codes for CASTTSGAEETQYF.